This TCR beta chain was profiled in a study of cytomegalovirus exposure and HLA in healthy donors. Study context: Researchers previously reported finding just under 120 million unique TCR beta sequences from around 200 million T cells. An early data release held 70 million to 90 million unique TCRs from HLA-typed donors.

On this clone: Its antigen is currently unknown.

The PCR used 60 Vbeta and 13 Jbeta primers. Clones were sequenced by immunoSEQ multiplex PCR, and TCRdb holds only the in-frame ones, with some missing. This repertoire shows roughly 140,000 clones, around 80% found once; its top ten account for around 1.4%. Study results and caveats: By a later analysis, the bulk of CMV-associated TCR beta chains appeared HLA-restricted. A later analysis reported that several of the most significant clusters appeared to be linked to common viral pathogens, among them Epstein-Barr virus.

V gave up 5 bases and J gave up 10 bases, with 12 bases separating them. The V gene's germline CDR1 is SGHTA and CDR2 FQGNSA. The CDR3 is 12 amino acids. The rearrangement uses TRBV7-2 and TRBJ2-1; D is unclear. This sequence originates from a man younger than 35 in good health and CMV-seronegative. The sequenced sample consisted of PBMCs. Here the CDR3 reads CASSPALKEQFF. The CDR3 region has the DNA TGTGCCAGCAGCCCCGCTCTAAAAGAGCAGTTCTTC.